This TCR beta chain was obtained from a study of blood T cell repertoires in COVID-19 (TCRdb year 2020). The study in broad terms: Samples covering the acute and convalescent phases of COVID-19 were provided by collaborators in the United States, Italy and Spain. HLA class I and class II types, where available, came from metadata supplied by the sample provider rather than from assay-based typing. The repertoires were made available in a free public database intended to serve as a resource for research on the immune response to SARS-CoV-2. The sample metadata nearly always contained a de-identified subject ID, COVID-19 status, age in years and sex. The dataset comprised deeply sampled blood TCRbeta repertoires from subjects exposed to, actively infected with, or recovered from COVID-19. The samples were drawn from two sources: the first 160 participants of the ongoing ImmuneRACE study, and 950 to 1,500 subjects contributed by 6 global collaborators. The material from the prospective study consisted of cDNA or gDNA derived from T cells, B-cell-depleted T cells, or PBMCs.

The V and J ends are trimmed by 1 base and 0 bases, leaving 8 bases between them. The germline V gene supplies CDR1 SGHDT and CDR2 YYEEEE. Taken from cysteine to phenylalanine, the CDR3 has 14 residues. Only CDR3 DNA remains: 42 bases, in frame from the first base. On the study overall, not on this receptor specifically: Clinical and demographic metadata were provided uncurated, with the amount varying by source and participant.

The immunoSEQ Assay, a bias-controlled multiplex PCR, was used to amplify TCRbeta CDR3 regions from genomic DNA. The authors' pipeline ran thus. Within the assay, amplification of reference gene primers was used to estimate how many nucleated cells each sample contained. To quantify the absolute abundance of each unique TCRbeta CDR3 rearrangement, sequence reads were collapsed and filtered. For each sample, productive Simpson clonality was calculated as the square root of Simpson's diversity index across productive rearrangements. TCRdb stores this immuneACCESS table with in-frame sequences only. Part of the clones is absent; in the studies checked, under half of the shortfall reflects unresolved V genes, and no reason is known for the rest. D and trimming come from the DNA, and the V and J calls and clone size come from that table. In all, the sample holds over 200,000 clones, and around 88% of those were seen once. In total, the top ten clones hold 4.5% to 7% of the sample.

Whole blood was collected in K2EDTA tubes by collaborating institutions according to the institutions' own protocols. For TCRbeta analysis, collaborators shipped samples in one of three forms: frozen whole blood, isolated PBMCs, or DNA extracted from either of those sample types. As concerns this clone: Its antigen target is currently unknown. One base away there is no much larger clone; base qualities are not given.

Sequencing was performed on peripheral blood. In this chain, TRBV5-6 is recombined with TRBJ2-7; possibly the D gene is TRBD2, per 5 matching bases. This receptor was taken from a man older than 75 with acute or convalescent COVID-19. The nucleotide sequence is TGTGCCAGCAGCTTGCAGGCGGGCTCCTACGAGCAGTACTTC. It encodes CASSLQAGSYEQYF.